The 15 T cell receptor beta chains below come from one sample, sequenced in a study of blood T cell repertoires in COVID-19. Clones were sequenced by immunoSEQ multiplex PCR, and TCRdb holds only the in-frame ones, with some missing. This table has hundreds of thousands of clones, over 75% appearing once. Specimen: peripheral blood. The receptors here all came from a human donor in a cohort sampled during active COVID-19.

The genes are TRBV27 and TRBJ1-1, with D maybe TRBD1 (5 bases). Per germline, CDR1 MNHEY and CDR2 SMNVEV (reference sequence). With 0 bases removed from V and 10 bases from J, the gap between germline ends came to 12 bases. The CDR3 sequence is 13 residues long. In nucleotides, the CDR3 is TGTGCCAGCAGTTTATCCCCCGATAGGGGAGCTTTCTTT. This sequence encodes CASSLSPDRGAFF.

The J gene is TRBJ1-2, the V gene TRBV9; D is unclear. The CDR3 runs to 13 residues. Germline CDR1 reads SGDLS; CDR2 reads YYNGEE. V shed 3 bases and J shed 8 bases, with 14 bases lying between them. This CDR3 reads CASSARTLLGYTF. DNA of the CDR3: TGTGCCAGCAGCGCCCGAACCCTCCTAGGCTACACCTTC.

This clone was counted between two and nine times. The chain is built from TRBV7-2 and TRBJ2-5, with D possibly matching TRBD1 (8 bases). This CDR3 has 15 amino acids. Trimming removed 1 base at V and 5 bases at J, with 14 bases between. The germline CDR1 and CDR2 sequences are SGHTA and FQGNSA. This CDR3 is CASSLGLQGGETQYF. The CDR3 DNA sequence: TGTGCCAGCAGCTTAGGACTACAGGGGGGGGAGACCCAGTACTTC.

The gene calls are TRBV5-6 and TRBJ1-4, with D tentatively TRBD1 (5 bases). CDR1 SGHDT and CDR2 YYEEEE come from the germline V gene. This CDR3 contains 16 residues. Trimming took 5 bases from V and 7 from J, leaving 21 bases between them. The CDR3 DNA reads as TGTGCCAGCAGTTCCGGGTGGGGCCTGCGGGGTGAAAAACTGTTTTTT. It is translated as CASSSGWGLRGEKLFF.

The V and J genes are TRBV28 and TRBJ2-7; 8 nucleotides align to TRBD1. The J segment lost 2 bases and the V segment lost 3 bases, leaving 6 bases of the junction unmatched. The CDR3 totals 15 residues. The V gene's germline CDR1 is MDHEN and CDR2 SYDVKM. In nucleotides, the CDR3 is TGTGCCAGCAGTTTCATGGACAGGGATGCCTACGAGCAGTACTTC. Its translation: CASSFMDRDAYEQYF.

The CDR3 bases are TGTGCCAGCAGCTTAGTTACAGGGGAGGATACGCAGTATTTT. Residues: CASSLVTGEDTQYF. This rearrangement joins TRBV7-9 to TRBJ2-3; TRBD1 matches at 7 bases. Germline CDR1 reads SEHNR; CDR2 reads FQNEAQ (reference sequence). Trimming at V came to 1 base and at J to 6 bases, leaving 4 bases not matched to a gene. CDR3 length: 14 residues. Using reference TRBV7-9 and TRBJ2-3 for the parts outside the CDR3, the full variable domain is DTGVSQNPRHKITKRGQNVTFRCDPISEHNRLYWYRQTLGQGPEFLTYFQNEAQLEKSRLLSDRFSAERPKGSFSTLEIQRTEQGDSAMYLCASSLVTGEDTQYFGPGTRLTVL.

This chain's CDR3 is CASSRDSSGNTIYF. The CDR3 DNA reads as TGTGCCAGCAGTCGGGACAGCTCTGGAAACACCATATATTTT. The rearrangement links TRBV27 to TRBJ1-3; 7 bases line up with TRBD1. CDR1 and CDR2 (germline): MNHEY, SMNVEV (reference sequence). V gave up 5 bases and J gave up 0 bases; unmatched junction bases: 1. CDR3 length equals 14 residues.

The chain employs TRBV19 and TRBJ2-1; 9 bases match TRBD1. Unmatched junction bases numbered 10, after V lost 7 bases and J lost 9 bases. The CDR3 is 14 amino acids. The germline V gene has CDR1 LNHDA and CDR2 SQIVND (reference sequence). The CDR3 region is CASNIGTGRFEQFF. Here the CDR3 DNA reads TGTGCCAGTAATATCGGGACAGGGCGTTTTGAGCAGTTCTTC.

The rearrangement uses TRBV30 and TRBJ1-2; D uncertain. V lost 0 bases and J 5 bases, leaving 13 bases between the germline ends. Germline CDR1 GTSNPN, CDR2 SVGIG (reference sequence). This CDR3 comprises 14 residues. As DNA, the CDR3 is TGTGCCTGGAGTGTACTGGGCAGAGGGTATGGCTACACCTTC. Residues: CAWSVLGRGYGYTF.

V usage is TRBV5-1 and J usage is TRBJ2-7, with 8 positions matching TRBD1. Germline V gene data show CDR1 as SGHRS and CDR2 as YFSETQ. This CDR3 spans 14 amino acids. Germline trimming cut 3 bases from V and 2 bases from J; bases unmatched to any gene: 4. The CDR3 region is CASSSQGATYEQYF. For the CDR3, the DNA is TGCGCCAGCAGCTCCCAGGGGGCCACCTACGAGCAGTACTTC. Variable domain in full (rest from reference TRBV5-1 and TRBJ2-7): KAGVTQTPRYLIKTRGQQVTLSCSPISGHRSVSWYQQTPGQGLQFLFEYFSETQRNKGNFPGRFSGRQFSNSRSEMNVSTLELGDSALYLCASSSQGATYEQYFGPGTRLTVT.

This clone was recorded a few times. The chain is built from TRBV9 and TRBJ2-2; D perhaps matches TRBD2 (5 bases). This CDR3 has 15 residues. V was trimmed by 3 bases and J by 2 bases, leaving 11 bases between them. Germline CDR1 is SGDLS and CDR2 is YYNGEE. The CDR3 spells CASSEPAGNTGELFF. Written as DNA, the CDR3 is TGTGCCAGCAGCGAGCCGGCGGGCAACACCGGGGAGCTGTTTTTT.

This chain uses TRBV4-3 with TRBJ1-1; the D is unclear. Per the germline V gene, CDR1 is LGHNA and CDR2 is YSLEER. The V and J ends lost 0 bases and 8 bases respectively, with 7 bases between them. This CDR3 region has 12 residues. CDR3 nucleotides: TGCGCCAGCAGCCAAGATAACAGCGAAGCTTTCTTT. Translating it yields CASSQDNSEAFF.

The chain's CDR3 is CASSLTGVPEAFF. CDR3 nucleotide sequence: TGTGCCAGCAGTTTAACAGGGGTTCCTGAAGCTTTCTTT. The chain has TRBV27 and TRBJ1-1; 7 bases are a match to TRBD1. The junction had 3 bases not matched to a gene; V was cut back by 2 bases and J by 6 bases. This CDR3 spans 13 amino acids. Looked up from germline, CDR1 is MNHEY and CDR2 is SMNVEV (reference sequence).

This chain joins TRBV7-9 and TRBJ1-1; D ambiguous. V dropped 4 bases and J dropped 2 bases, with 11 bases sitting between them. The germline V gene has CDR1 SEHNR and CDR2 FQNEAQ (reference sequence). The CDR3 loop spans 14 amino acids. CDR3: CASSSSVLNTEAFF. CDR3 coding DNA: TGTGCCAGCAGCTCCAGTGTACTAAACACTGAAGCTTTCTTT.

This CDR3 is CSGAEGGVYDGYTF. CDR3 DNA sequence: TGCAGCGGGGCTGAGGGTGGGGTTTATGATGGCTACACCTTC. V usage is TRBV29-1 and J usage is TRBJ1-2, with unresolved D. Deletions cut 7 bases from V and 6 bases from J, with 21 bases between. The CDR3 length is 14 residues. Germline V CDR1 and CDR2: SQVTM, ANQGSEA.